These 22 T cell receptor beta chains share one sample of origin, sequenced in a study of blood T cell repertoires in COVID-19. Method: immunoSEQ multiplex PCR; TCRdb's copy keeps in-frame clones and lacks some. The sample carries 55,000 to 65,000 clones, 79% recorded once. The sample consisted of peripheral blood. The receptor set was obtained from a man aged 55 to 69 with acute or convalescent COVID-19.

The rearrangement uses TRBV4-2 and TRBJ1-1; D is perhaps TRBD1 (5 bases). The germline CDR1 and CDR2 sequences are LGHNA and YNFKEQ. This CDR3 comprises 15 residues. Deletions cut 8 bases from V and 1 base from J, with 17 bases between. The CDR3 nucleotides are TGTGCCAGCGGGACTGTCGACCCATCGAACACTGAAGCTTTCTTT. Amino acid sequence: CASGTVDPSNTEAFF.

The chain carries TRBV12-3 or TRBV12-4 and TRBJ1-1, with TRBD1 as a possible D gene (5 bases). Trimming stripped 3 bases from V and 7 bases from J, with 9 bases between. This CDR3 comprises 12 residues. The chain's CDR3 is CASSFRGGEAFF. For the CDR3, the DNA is TGTGCCAGCAGTTTTAGGGGAGGTGAAGCTTTCTTT.

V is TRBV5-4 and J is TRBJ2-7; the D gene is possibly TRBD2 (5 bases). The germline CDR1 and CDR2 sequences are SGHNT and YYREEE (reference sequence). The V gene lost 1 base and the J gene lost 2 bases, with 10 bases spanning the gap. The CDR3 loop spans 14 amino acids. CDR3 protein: CASSLYGGTYEQYF. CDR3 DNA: TGTGCCAGCAGCTTGTATGGAGGTACCTACGAGCAGTACTTC.

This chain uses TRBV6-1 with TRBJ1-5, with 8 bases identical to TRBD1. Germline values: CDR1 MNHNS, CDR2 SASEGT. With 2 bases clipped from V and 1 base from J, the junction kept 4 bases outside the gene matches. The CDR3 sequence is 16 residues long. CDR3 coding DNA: TGTGCCAGCAGTGAACAGGGGGCAGGAAGCAATCAGCCCCAGCATTTT. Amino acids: CASSEQGAGSNQPQHF.

The CDR3 here is CASSEARHLNTEAFF. The CDR3 DNA follows: TGTGCCAGCAGTGAAGCTCGACACCTGAACACTGAAGCTTTCTTT. J is TRBJ1-1 and V is TRBV6-1; D is undetermined. The ends were cut back, 0 bases at V and 0 bases at J, with 8 bases in the middle. The length of the CDR3 is 15 residues. The germline V gene encodes CDR1 MNHNS and CDR2 SASEGT.

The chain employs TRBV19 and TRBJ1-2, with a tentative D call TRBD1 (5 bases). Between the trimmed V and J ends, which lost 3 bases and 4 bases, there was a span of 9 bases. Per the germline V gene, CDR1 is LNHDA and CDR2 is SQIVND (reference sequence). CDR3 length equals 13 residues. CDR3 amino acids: CASSMTAGYGYTF. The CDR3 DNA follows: TGTGCCAGTAGTATGACAGCGGGCTATGGCTACACCTTC.

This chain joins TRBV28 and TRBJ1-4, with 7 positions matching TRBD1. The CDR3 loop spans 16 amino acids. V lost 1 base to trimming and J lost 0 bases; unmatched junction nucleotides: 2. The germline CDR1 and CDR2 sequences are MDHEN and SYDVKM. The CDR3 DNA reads TGTGCCAGCAGTTTATCCGGGACAGCAACTAATGAAAAACTGTTTTTT. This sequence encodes CASSLSGTATNEKLFF.

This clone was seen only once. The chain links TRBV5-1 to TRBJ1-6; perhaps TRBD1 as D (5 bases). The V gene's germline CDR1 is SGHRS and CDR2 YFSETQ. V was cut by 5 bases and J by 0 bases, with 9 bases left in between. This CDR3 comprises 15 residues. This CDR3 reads CASSRGDSYNSPLHF. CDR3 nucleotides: TGCGCCAGCAGTAGGGGCGACTCCTATAATTCACCCCTCCACTTT.

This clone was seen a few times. CDR3 DNA: TGCGCCAGCAGCTTGGACGGAGCTAACTATGGCTACACCTTC. Translation gives CASSLDGANYGYTF. The chain recombines TRBV5-1 with TRBJ1-2; D remains unclear. Trimming shortened V by 0 bases and J by 0 bases, and 6 bases separated the two germline ends. Germline CDR1 is SGHRS and CDR2 is YFSETQ. CDR3 size: 14 residues. The variable domain in full, completed from reference TRBV5-1 and TRBJ1-2, reads KAGVTQTPRYLIKTRGQQVTLSCSPISGHRSVSWYQQTPGQGLQFLFEYFSETQRNKGNFPGRFSGRQFSNSRSEMNVSTLELGDSALYLCASSLDGANYGYTFGSGTRLTVV.

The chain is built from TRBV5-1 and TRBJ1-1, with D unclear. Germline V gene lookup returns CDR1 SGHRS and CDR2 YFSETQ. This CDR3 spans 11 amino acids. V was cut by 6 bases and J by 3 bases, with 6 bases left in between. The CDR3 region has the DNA TGCGCCAGCAACGGGGACACTGAAGCTTTCTTT. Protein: CASNGDTEAFF.

In nucleotides, the CDR3 is TGTGCCTGGAGCGACAACAACTATGGCTACACCTTC. This gives the protein CAWSDNNYGYTF. This chain connects TRBV30 to TRBJ1-2; D gene uncertain. This CDR3 contains 12 residues. Per the germline V gene, CDR1 is GTSNPN and CDR2 is SVGIG (reference sequence). V was pared by 3 bases and J by 2 bases, with 7 bases between.

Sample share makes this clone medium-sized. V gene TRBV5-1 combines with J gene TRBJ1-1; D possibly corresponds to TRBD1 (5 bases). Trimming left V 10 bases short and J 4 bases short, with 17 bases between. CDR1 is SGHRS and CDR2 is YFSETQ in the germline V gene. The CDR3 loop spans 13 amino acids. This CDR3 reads CASLGGVGTEAFF. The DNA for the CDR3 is TGCGCCTCCCTGGGGGGGGTAGGCACTGAAGCTTTCTTT.

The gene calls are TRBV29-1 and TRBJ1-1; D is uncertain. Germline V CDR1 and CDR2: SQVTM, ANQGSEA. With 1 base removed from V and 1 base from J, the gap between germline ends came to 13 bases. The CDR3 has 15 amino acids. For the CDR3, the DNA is TGCAGCGTTGAAGGTCCCAACGCGGGGAACACTGAAGCTTTCTTT. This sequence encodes CSVEGPNAGNTEAFF. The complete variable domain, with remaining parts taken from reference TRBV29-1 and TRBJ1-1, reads SAVISQKPSRDICQRGTSLTIQCQVDSQVTMMFWYRQQPGQSLTLIATANQGSEATYESGFVIDKFPISRPNLTFSTLTVSNMSPEDSSIYLCSVEGPNAGNTEAFFGQGTRLTVV.

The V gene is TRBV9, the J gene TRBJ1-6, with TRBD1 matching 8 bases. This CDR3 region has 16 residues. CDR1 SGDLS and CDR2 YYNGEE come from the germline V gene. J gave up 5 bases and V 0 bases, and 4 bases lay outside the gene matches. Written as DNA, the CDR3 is TGTGCCAGCAGCGTAGACCGGACAGGGAATAATTCACCCCTCCACTTT. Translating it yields CASSVDRTGNNSPLHF. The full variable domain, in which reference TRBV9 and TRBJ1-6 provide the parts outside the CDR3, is DSGVTQTPKHLITATGQRVTLRCSPRSGDLSVYWYQQSLDQGLQFLIQYYNGEERAKGNILERFSAQQFPDLHSELNLSSLELGDSALYFCASSVDRTGNNSPLHFGNGTRLTVT.

The CDR3 nucleotides read TGTGCCACCAGCAGTTCCCGGAGGGACACCATATATTTT. It is translated as CATSSSRRDTIYF. This chain uses TRBV15 with TRBJ1-3; D gene ambiguous. The CDR3 has 13 amino acids. Germline lookup yields CDR1 LNHNV and CDR2 YYDKDF (reference sequence). V was cut by 3 bases and J by 8 bases, with 11 bases left in between.

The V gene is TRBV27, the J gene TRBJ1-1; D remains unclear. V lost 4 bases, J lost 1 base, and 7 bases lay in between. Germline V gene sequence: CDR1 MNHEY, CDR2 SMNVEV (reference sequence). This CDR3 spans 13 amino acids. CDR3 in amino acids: CASSYSSNTEAFF. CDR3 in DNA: TGTGCCAGCAGTTACAGCTCGAACACTGAAGCTTTCTTT.

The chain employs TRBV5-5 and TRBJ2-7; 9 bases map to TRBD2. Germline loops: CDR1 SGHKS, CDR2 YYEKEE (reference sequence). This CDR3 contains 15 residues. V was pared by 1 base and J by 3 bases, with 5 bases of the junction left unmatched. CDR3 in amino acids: CASSLPTSGLYEQYF. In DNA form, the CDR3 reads TGTGCCAGCAGCTTGCCCACTAGCGGGCTCTACGAGCAGTACTTC.

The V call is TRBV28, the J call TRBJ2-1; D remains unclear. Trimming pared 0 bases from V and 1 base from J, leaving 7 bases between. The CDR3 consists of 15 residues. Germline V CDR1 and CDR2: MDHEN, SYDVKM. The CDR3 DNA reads TGTGCCAGCAGTTTATGGAGGTATTCCTACAATGAGCAGTTCTTC. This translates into CASSLWRYSYNEQFF.

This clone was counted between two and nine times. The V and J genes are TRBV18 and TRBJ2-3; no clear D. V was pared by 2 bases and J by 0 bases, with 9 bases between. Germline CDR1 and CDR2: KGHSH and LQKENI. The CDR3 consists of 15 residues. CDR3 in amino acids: CASSPATISTDTQYF. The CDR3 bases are TGTGCCAGCTCACCAGCTACCATCAGCACAGATACGCAGTATTTT.

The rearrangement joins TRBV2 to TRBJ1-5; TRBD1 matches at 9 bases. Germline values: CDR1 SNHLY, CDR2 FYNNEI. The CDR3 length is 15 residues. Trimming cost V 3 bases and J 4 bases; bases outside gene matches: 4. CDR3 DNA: TGTGCCAGCAGTGATTGGACAGGGGCGAATCAGCCCCAGCATTTT. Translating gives CASSDWTGANQPQHF. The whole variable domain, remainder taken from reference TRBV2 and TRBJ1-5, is EPEVTQTPSHQVTQMGQEVILRCVPISNHLYFYWYRQILGQKVEFLVSFYNNEISEKSEIFDDQFSVERPDGSNFTLKIRSTKLEDSAMYFCASSDWTGANQPQHFGDGTRLSIL.

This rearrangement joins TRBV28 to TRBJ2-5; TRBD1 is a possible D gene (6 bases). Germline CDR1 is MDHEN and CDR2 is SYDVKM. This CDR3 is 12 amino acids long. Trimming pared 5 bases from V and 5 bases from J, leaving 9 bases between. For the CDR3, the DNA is TGTGCCAGCAGTCTCCAGGGGGAGACCCAGTACTTC. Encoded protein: CASSLQGETQYF.

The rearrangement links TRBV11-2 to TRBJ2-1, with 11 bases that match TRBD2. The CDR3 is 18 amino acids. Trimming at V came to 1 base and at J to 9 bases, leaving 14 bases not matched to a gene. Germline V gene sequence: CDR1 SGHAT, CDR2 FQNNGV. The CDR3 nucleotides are TGTGCCAGCAGCTTAGTCCCCCCCCTAGCGGGGGGTGGCAGTGAGCAGTTCTTC. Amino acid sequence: CASSLVPPLAGGGSEQFF.